This T cell receptor (beta chain) was found in a study of metastatic and nonmetastatic thyroid tumors. Study details: Peripheral blood and tumor or nodule samples from malignant and benign thyroid patients were compared.

TCRdb reprocessed the PCR reads via MiXCR. The top ten hold less than 35% of the sample, which has under 25,000 clones, around 20% seen once. Patients had received no treatment of any kind before thyroid surgery. Study-wide findings and caveats: Benign nodules were reported to have significantly lower TCR beta diversity than malignant thyroid tumors, in blood and tumor.

Concerning this clone itself: Its antigen is still unknown.

Trimming stripped 3 bases from V and 8 bases from J, with 16 bases between. The CDR3 loop spans 15 amino acids. The germline V gene has CDR1 MNHEY and CDR2 SMNVEV (reference sequence). The material sequenced was blood. This chain links TRBV27 with TRBJ2-2, with D unresolved. This clonotype was sampled from a female donor with papillary thyroid cancer or a benign thyroid nodule (not recorded which). Some clones in this sample may be carry-over from other donors' samples. The CDR3 is CASSFRAVKGGELFF. CDR3 sequence (DNA): TGTGCCAGCAGTTTTAGGGCCGTAAAAGGTGGGGAGCTGTTTTTT.